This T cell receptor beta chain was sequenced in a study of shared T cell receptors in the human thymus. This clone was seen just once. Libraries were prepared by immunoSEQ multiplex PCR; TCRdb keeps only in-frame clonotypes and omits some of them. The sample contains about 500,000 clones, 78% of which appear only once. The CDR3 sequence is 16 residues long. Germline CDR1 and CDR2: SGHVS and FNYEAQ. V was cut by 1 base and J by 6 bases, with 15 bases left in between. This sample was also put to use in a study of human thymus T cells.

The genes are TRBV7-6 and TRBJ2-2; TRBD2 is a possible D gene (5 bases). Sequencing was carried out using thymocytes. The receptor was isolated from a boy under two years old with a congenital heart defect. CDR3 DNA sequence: TGTGCCAGCAGCTTAGTGGGGAGCCCGGGCGCCGGGGAGCTGTTTTTT. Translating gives CASSLVGSPGAGELFF. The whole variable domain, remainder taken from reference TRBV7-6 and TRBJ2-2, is GAGVSQSPRYKVTKRGQDVALRCDPISGHVSLYWYRQALGQGPEFLTYFNYEAQQDKSGLPNDRFSAERPEGSISTLTIQRTEQRDSAMYRCASSLVGSPGAGELFFGEGSRLTVL.